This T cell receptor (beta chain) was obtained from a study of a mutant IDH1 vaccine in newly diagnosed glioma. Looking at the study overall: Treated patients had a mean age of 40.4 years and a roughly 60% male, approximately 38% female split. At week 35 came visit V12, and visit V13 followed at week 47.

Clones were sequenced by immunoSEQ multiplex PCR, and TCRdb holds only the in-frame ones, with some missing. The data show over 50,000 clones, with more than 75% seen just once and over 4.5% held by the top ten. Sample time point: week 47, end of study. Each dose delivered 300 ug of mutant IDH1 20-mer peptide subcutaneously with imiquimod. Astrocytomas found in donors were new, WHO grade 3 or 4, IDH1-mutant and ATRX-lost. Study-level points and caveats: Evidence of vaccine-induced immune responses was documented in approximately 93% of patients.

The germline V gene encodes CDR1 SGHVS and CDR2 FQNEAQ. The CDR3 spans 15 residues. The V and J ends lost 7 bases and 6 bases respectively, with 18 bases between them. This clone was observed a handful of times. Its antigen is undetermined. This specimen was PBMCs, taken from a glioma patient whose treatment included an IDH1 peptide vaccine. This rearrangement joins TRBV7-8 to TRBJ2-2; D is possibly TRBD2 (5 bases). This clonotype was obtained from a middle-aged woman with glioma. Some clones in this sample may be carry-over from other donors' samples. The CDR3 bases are TGTGCCAGCACCCAATCGGGGTTTTGGCCCGGGGAGCTGTTTTTT. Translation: CASTQSGFWPGELFF.